This T cell receptor beta chain was recovered during a study of Tregs in tolerant kidney transplant recipients. At the level of the study: An approximately three-day belatacept mixed lymphocyte reaction, sometimes plus 5-day graft donor restimulation, preceded CD4+CD25+CD127- sorting. Study-level points and caveats: Biological reproducibility was not directly addressed, but technical replication error appeared minimal. Activated donor B cell expansion appeared to reveal the most relevant donor-specific TCRbeta repertoire.

V dropped 8 bases and J dropped 8; count of bases not matched to a gene: 18. The CDR3 is 17 residues long. The germline V gene encodes CDR1 SGHAT and CDR2 FQNNGV. As for this clone: The antigen is undetermined.

Assay used: immunoSEQ multiplex PCR; TCRdb lists only in-frame clones, some missing. Of roughly 40,000 clones listed, over 95% were seen once; the top ten hold 0.37%. Sequencing was carried out using Tregs from blood cultured with allogeneic cells. The chain employs TRBV11-2 and TRBJ2-3, with TRBD2 matching over 11 bases. The sequence was collected from a human donor in good health. The chain's CDR3 is CASGQLLIAGGGATQYF. The CDR3 bases are TGTGCCAGCGGCCAGTTACTTATAGCGGGAGGGGGAGCTACGCAGTATTTT.